The rows below give T cell receptor beta chains drawn from one sample of a study of shared clonotypes between healthy human individuals. The repertoire was sequenced with immunoSEQ multiplex PCR; TCRdb's copy has only in-frame clones and lacks some. Seen here are 2,100,000 or so clones, around 95% observed once, and the top ten hold over 0.1%. Sequencing was performed on naive CD4+ T cells sorted from blood. These receptor sequences come from a man between 18 and 35 years old in good health. Both conserved end residues are part of each CDR3. Fields, in order: clone size, CDR3 length, D gene, V gene, J gene, CDR3 protein, CDR3 DNA. A D gene is named only where the DNA matches it firmly. A row's size may be missing; if present it is once, few, many or a size class.

clone size: -
CDR3 length: 15
D gene: -
V gene: TRBV12-1
J gene: TRBJ2-1
CDR3 protein: CASSFRGRAGDEQFF
CDR3 DNA: TGTGCCAGCAGCTTTCGCGGGAGGGCGGGCGATGAGCAGTTCTTC

clone size: -
CDR3 length: 13
D gene: TRBD1
V gene: TRBV6-5
J gene: TRBJ1-4
CDR3 protein: CASRQGGREKLFF
CDR3 DNA: TGTGCCAGCAGACAGGGGGGTAGGGAAAAACTGTTTTTT

clone size: few
CDR3 length: 14
D gene: TRBD1
V gene: TRBV6-5
J gene: TRBJ1-2
CDR3 protein: CASSLRGRNYGYTF
CDR3 DNA: TGTGCCAGCAGTCTCAGGGGGCGTAACTATGGCTACACCTTC

clone size: -
CDR3 length: 11
D gene: -
V gene: TRBV20-1
J gene: TRBJ2-4
CDR3 protein: CSAIYGDIQYF
CDR3 DNA: TGCAGTGCTATCTATGGGGACATTCAGTACTTC

clone size: once
CDR3 length: 15
D gene: TRBD1
V gene: TRBV5-1
J gene: TRBJ1-1
CDR3 protein: CASSSRTGGNTEAFF
CDR3 DNA: TGCGCCAGCAGCTCCAGGACAGGGGGAAACACTGAAGCTTTCTTT

clone size: -
CDR3 length: 12
D gene: TRBD1
V gene: TRBV6-6
J gene: TRBJ2-1
CDR3 protein: CASSPRDSEQFF
CDR3 DNA: TGTGCCAGCAGTCCTAGGGACAGCGAGCAGTTCTTC

clone size: -
CDR3 length: 14
D gene: -
V gene: TRBV5-1
J gene: TRBJ2-1
CDR3 protein: CASSSDSSYNEQFF
CDR3 DNA: TGCGCCAGCAGCTCGGACTCTTCCTACAATGAGCAGTTCTTC

clone size: -
CDR3 length: 18
D gene: TRBD2
V gene: TRBV5-1
J gene: TRBJ2-3
CDR3 protein: CASSLTPGLARLGGTQYF
CDR3 DNA: TGCGCCAGCAGCTTGACGCCGGGACTAGCGCGGCTAGGGGGTACGCAGTATTTT

clone size: -
CDR3 length: 15
D gene: -
V gene: TRBV9
J gene: TRBJ1-1
CDR3 protein: CASSVDSGYNTEAFF
CDR3 DNA: TGTGCCAGCAGCGTAGATTCGGGGTATAACACTGAAGCTTTCTTT

clone size: -
CDR3 length: 14
D gene: -
V gene: TRBV11-2
J gene: TRBJ2-5
CDR3 protein: CASSKEALRATQYF
CDR3 DNA: TGTGCCAGCAGCAAAGAGGCTCTTCGGGCGACCCAGTACTTC

clone size: -
CDR3 length: 14
D gene: -
V gene: TRBV6-1
J gene: TRBJ2-3
CDR3 protein: CASSGGHSTDTQYF
CDR3 DNA: TGTGCCAGCAGTGGAGGACATAGCACAGATACGCAGTATTTT

clone size: -
CDR3 length: 16
D gene: -
V gene: TRBV7-9
J gene: TRBJ1-3
CDR3 protein: CASSSRDRAPGNTIYF
CDR3 DNA: TGTGCCAGCAGCTCGCGGGACCGGGCGCCTGGAAACACCATATATTTT

clone size: -
CDR3 length: 12
D gene: -
V gene: TRBV5-4
J gene: TRBJ2-5
CDR3 protein: CASSFIWETQYF
CDR3 DNA: TGTGCCAGCAGCTTCATCTGGGAGACCCAGTACTTC

clone size: -
CDR3 length: 15
D gene: TRBD2
V gene: TRBV10-3
J gene: TRBJ2-7
CDR3 protein: CAISDGTSVGDEQYF
CDR3 DNA: TGTGCCATCAGTGACGGGACTAGTGTCGGGGACGAGCAGTACTTC

clone size: -
CDR3 length: 12
D gene: -
V gene: TRBV12-5
J gene: TRBJ2-3
CDR3 protein: CASGLRTDTQYF
CDR3 DNA: TGTGCTAGTGGTTTGCGGACAGATACGCAGTATTTT

clone size: -
CDR3 length: 12
D gene: -
V gene: TRBV5-6
J gene: TRBJ2-7
CDR3 protein: CASSADSYEQYF
CDR3 DNA: TGTGCCAGCAGCGCGGATTCCTACGAGCAGTACTTC

clone size: -
CDR3 length: 14
D gene: -
V gene: TRBV4-1
J gene: TRBJ1-1
CDR3 protein: CASSQSPLNTEAFF
CDR3 DNA: TGCGCCAGCAGCCAATCGCCACTGAACACTGAAGCTTTCTTT

clone size: -
CDR3 length: 10
D gene: -
V gene: TRBV29-1
J gene: TRBJ2-5
CDR3 protein: CSVDQETQYF
CDR3 DNA: TGCAGCGTTGACCAAGAGACCCAGTACTTC

clone size: -
CDR3 length: 15
D gene: TRBD2
V gene: TRBV10-3
J gene: TRBJ2-1
CDR3 protein: CAISESGGAYNEQFF
CDR3 DNA: TGTGCCATCAGTGAATCGGGGGGTGCGTATAATGAGCAGTTCTTC

clone size: -
CDR3 length: 13
D gene: -
V gene: TRBV18
J gene: TRBJ1-2
CDR3 protein: CASSPSVNYGYTF
CDR3 DNA: TGTGCCAGCTCACCATCGGTGAACTATGGCTACACCTTC

clone size: -
CDR3 length: 15
D gene: TRBD2
V gene: TRBV6-1
J gene: TRBJ2-7
CDR3 protein: CATGSLTSGGLEQYF
CDR3 DNA: TGTGCCACCGGTAGTTTGACTAGCGGGGGATTGGAGCAGTACTTC

clone size: -
CDR3 length: 13
D gene: -
V gene: TRBV19
J gene: TRBJ1-1
CDR3 protein: CATRGNANTEAFF
CDR3 DNA: TGTGCCACTAGGGGTAATGCGAACACTGAAGCTTTCTTT

clone size: -
CDR3 length: 15
D gene: TRBD1
V gene: TRBV27
J gene: TRBJ2-7
CDR3 protein: CASSRGQGAWYEQYF
CDR3 DNA: TGTGCCAGCAGTAGAGGACAGGGGGCGTGGTACGAGCAGTACTTC

clone size: once
CDR3 length: 14
D gene: -
V gene: TRBV5-1
J gene: TRBJ1-3
CDR3 protein: CASSAGNSGNTIYF
CDR3 DNA: TGCGCCAGCAGCGCAGGGAACTCTGGAAACACCATATATTTT

clone size: -
CDR3 length: 14
D gene: -
V gene: TRBV6-6
J gene: TRBJ1-6
CDR3 protein: CASSLGTDNSPLHF
CDR3 DNA: TGTGCCAGCAGTCTCGGGACGGATAATTCACCCCTCCACTTT

clone size: -
CDR3 length: 13
D gene: -
V gene: TRBV2
J gene: TRBJ1-2
CDR3 protein: CASRFGQNYGYTF
CDR3 DNA: TGTGCCAGCCGGTTCGGACAGAACTATGGCTACACCTTC

clone size: -
CDR3 length: 14
D gene: -
V gene: TRBV7-9
J gene: TRBJ1-2
CDR3 protein: CASSSRSGADGYTF
CDR3 DNA: TGTGCCAGCAGCTCGCGGTCCGGGGCCGATGGCTACACCTTC

clone size: -
CDR3 length: 14
D gene: -
V gene: TRBV7-9
J gene: TRBJ2-5
CDR3 protein: CASSPVGVQETQYF
CDR3 DNA: TGTGCCAGCAGCCCCGTGGGGGTCCAAGAGACCCAGTACTTC

clone size: -
CDR3 length: 13
D gene: -
V gene: TRBV6-1
J gene: TRBJ2-7
CDR3 protein: CASKGGKLLEQYF
CDR3 DNA: TGTGCCAGCAAAGGCGGGAAACTTCTGGAGCAGTACTTC

clone size: -
CDR3 length: 13
D gene: -
V gene: TRBV11-3
J gene: TRBJ2-1
CDR3 protein: CASSPGLYNEQFF
CDR3 DNA: TGTGCCAGCAGCCCCGGGCTTTACAATGAGCAGTTCTTC

clone size: -
CDR3 length: 15
D gene: -
V gene: TRBV6-5
J gene: TRBJ1-1
CDR3 protein: CASSFGGGHHTEAFF
CDR3 DNA: TGTGCCAGCAGTTTTGGAGGTGGGCACCACACTGAAGCTTTCTTT

clone size: -
CDR3 length: 10
D gene: -
V gene: TRBV7-2
J gene: TRBJ2-5
CDR3 protein: CASSLETQYF
CDR3 DNA: TGTGCCAGCAGCTTAGAGACCCAGTACTTC

clone size: once
CDR3 length: 15
D gene: -
V gene: TRBV10-3
J gene: TRBJ1-2
CDR3 protein: CAISESDSYRDGYTF
CDR3 DNA: TGTGCCATCAGTGAGTCTGACAGCTATCGAGATGGCTACACCTTC

clone size: -
CDR3 length: 16
D gene: TRBD1
V gene: TRBV10-3
J gene: TRBJ2-5
CDR3 protein: CASQRDRGAGQETQYF
CDR3 DNA: TGTGCCAGCCAACGGGACAGGGGTGCGGGGCAAGAGACCCAGTACTTC

clone size: -
CDR3 length: 15
D gene: TRBD1
V gene: TRBV6-5
J gene: TRBJ2-7
CDR3 protein: CASSYLGQGSYEQYF
CDR3 DNA: TGTGCCAGCAGTTACTTGGGACAGGGATCCTACGAGCAGTACTTC

clone size: -
CDR3 length: 14
D gene: -
V gene: TRBV5-4
J gene: TRBJ2-5
CDR3 protein: CASSDPPRVETQYF
CDR3 DNA: TGTGCCAGCAGTGACCCCCCGCGGGTAGAGACCCAGTACTTC

clone size: -
CDR3 length: 13
D gene: -
V gene: TRBV27
J gene: TRBJ1-1
CDR3 protein: CASSLIMSTEAFF
CDR3 DNA: TGTGCCAGCAGTTTAATAATGAGCACTGAAGCTTTCTTT

clone size: -
CDR3 length: 13
D gene: -
V gene: TRBV11-2
J gene: TRBJ2-5
CDR3 protein: CASSLDWGETQYF
CDR3 DNA: TGTGCCAGCAGCTTAGACTGGGGAGAGACCCAGTACTTC

clone size: -
CDR3 length: 12
D gene: -
V gene: TRBV18
J gene: TRBJ1-3
CDR3 protein: CASSPPAGRGYF
CDR3 DNA: TGTGCCAGCTCACCACCGGCGGGGAGGGGATATTTT

clone size: -
CDR3 length: 15
D gene: TRBD1
V gene: TRBV7-3
J gene: TRBJ2-3
CDR3 protein: CASSPPGQGTDTQYF
CDR3 DNA: TGTGCCAGCAGCCCCCCGGGACAGGGGACAGATACGCAGTATTTT

clone size: -
CDR3 length: 15
D gene: TRBD1
V gene: TRBV7-2
J gene: TRBJ2-7
CDR3 protein: CASSLGQGRSYEQYF
CDR3 DNA: TGTGCCAGCAGCTTAGGACAGGGTCGTTCCTACGAGCAGTACTTC

clone size: -
CDR3 length: 16
D gene: -
V gene: TRBV15
J gene: TRBJ1-1
CDR3 protein: CATSRDSWGIGPEAFF
CDR3 DNA: TGTGCCACCAGCAGAGATTCTTGGGGGATCGGCCCTGAAGCTTTCTTT

clone size: once
CDR3 length: 13
D gene: -
V gene: TRBV11-3
J gene: TRBJ2-5
CDR3 protein: CASSFTGLETQYF
CDR3 DNA: TGTGCCAGCAGCTTCACAGGGTTGGAGACCCAGTACTTC

clone size: once
CDR3 length: 12
D gene: TRBD1
V gene: TRBV29-1
J gene: TRBJ2-7
CDR3 protein: CSVGTGPYEQYF
CDR3 DNA: TGCAGCGTGGGGACAGGGCCTTACGAGCAGTACTTC

clone size: -
CDR3 length: 15
D gene: TRBD1
V gene: TRBV19
J gene: TRBJ2-3
CDR3 protein: CASSGGDRSTDTQYF
CDR3 DNA: TGTGCCAGTAGTGGCGGGGACAGGAGTACAGATACGCAGTATTTT

clone size: -
CDR3 length: 15
D gene: -
V gene: TRBV6-6
J gene: TRBJ2-7
CDR3 protein: CASSPQGEGTYEQYF
CDR3 DNA: TGTGCCAGCAGTCCCCAGGGAGAGGGTACCTACGAGCAGTACTTC

clone size: -
CDR3 length: 14
D gene: TRBD1
V gene: TRBV6-1
J gene: TRBJ1-2
CDR3 protein: CASSDSGGNYGYTF
CDR3 DNA: TGTGCCAGCAGTGACTCAGGGGGAAACTATGGCTACACCTTC

clone size: -
CDR3 length: 16
D gene: TRBD2
V gene: TRBV18
J gene: TRBJ2-2
CDR3 protein: CASSPPSSGNAGELFF
CDR3 DNA: TGTGCCAGCTCACCACCCTCTAGCGGGAACGCCGGGGAGCTGTTTTTT

clone size: -
CDR3 length: 14
D gene: -
V gene: TRBV5-1
J gene: TRBJ2-7
CDR3 protein: CASSPDGRSGEQYF
CDR3 DNA: TGCGCCAGCAGCCCCGATGGACGGTCTGGGGAGCAGTACTTC

clone size: -
CDR3 length: 20
D gene: TRBD1
V gene: TRBV7-8
J gene: TRBJ1-5
CDR3 protein: CASSLANRGRWLGGNQPQHF
CDR3 DNA: TGTGCCAGCAGCTTAGCGAACAGGGGGCGATGGCTCGGGGGCAATCAGCCCCAGCATTTT

clone size: -
CDR3 length: 13
D gene: -
V gene: TRBV14
J gene: TRBJ2-7
CDR3 protein: CASSPPSGYEQYF
CDR3 DNA: TGTGCCAGCAGCCCCCCAAGCGGCTACGAGCAGTACTTC

clone size: -
CDR3 length: 13
D gene: -
V gene: TRBV5-4
J gene: TRBJ2-1
CDR3 protein: CASSPKTQDEQFF
CDR3 DNA: TGTGCCAGCAGCCCCAAAACGCAGGATGAGCAGTTCTTC

clone size: -
CDR3 length: 16
D gene: -
V gene: TRBV18
J gene: TRBJ2-3
CDR3 protein: CASSPSAGTYTDTQYF
CDR3 DNA: TGTGCCAGCTCACCGTCCGCAGGGACCTACACAGATACGCAGTATTTT

clone size: -
CDR3 length: 16
D gene: TRBD2
V gene: TRBV15
J gene: TRBJ2-1
CDR3 protein: CATSRASGMGYNEQFF
CDR3 DNA: TGTGCCACCAGCAGGGCAAGCGGGATGGGCTACAATGAGCAGTTCTTC

clone size: -
CDR3 length: 14
D gene: -
V gene: TRBV6-1
J gene: TRBJ1-1
CDR3 protein: CASRAEPMGREAFF
CDR3 DNA: TGTGCCAGCAGGGCCGAACCCATGGGGAGAGAAGCTTTCTTT

clone size: -
CDR3 length: 14
D gene: -
V gene: TRBV5-4
J gene: TRBJ2-2
CDR3 protein: CASSQDGNTGELFF
CDR3 DNA: TGTGCCAGCAGCCAGGACGGGAACACCGGGGAGCTGTTTTTT

clone size: -
CDR3 length: 19
D gene: TRBD2
V gene: TRBV30
J gene: TRBJ2-7
CDR3 protein: CAWSVRSSGRALRENEQYF
CDR3 DNA: TGTGCCTGGAGTGTACGAAGTAGCGGGAGGGCCCTCCGGGAAAACGAGCAGTACTTC

clone size: -
CDR3 length: 13
D gene: -
V gene: TRBV11-2
J gene: TRBJ1-3
CDR3 protein: CASKWQGGNTIYF
CDR3 DNA: TGTGCCAGCAAGTGGCAGGGTGGAAACACCATATATTTT

clone size: few
CDR3 length: 15
D gene: TRBD1
V gene: TRBV6-6
J gene: TRBJ1-6
CDR3 protein: CASSYSTGDGSPLHF
CDR3 DNA: TGTGCCAGCAGTTACTCGACAGGGGATGGTTCACCCCTCCACTTT

clone size: once
CDR3 length: 14
D gene: -
V gene: TRBV27
J gene: TRBJ2-3
CDR3 protein: CASSLRVHTDTQYF
CDR3 DNA: TGTGCCAGCAGTTTACGGGTTCACACAGATACGCAGTATTTT